The 9 T cell receptor beta chains below all came from one sample that was sequenced in a study of cytotoxic CD8 clonotypes in ibrutinib-treated CLL. The protocol was immunoSEQ multiplex PCR, while the TCRdb copy is restricted to in-frame clones and leaves out a portion. The repertoire holds some 300,000 clones, with roughly 80% as singletons. Sequencing used PBMCs, obtained before ibrutinib treatment. The receptors were sampled from a human donor with chronic lymphocytic leukemia.

The genes are TRBV6-1 and TRBJ1-5, with 9 bases lining up with TRBD1. V trimming: 7 bases; J trimming: 6 bases; junction bases outside the gene matches: 4. This CDR3 spans 13 amino acids. CDR1 and CDR2 (germline): MNHNS, SASEGT. CDR3 in amino acids: CASIRDRAQPQHF. DNA for the CDR3: TGTGCCAGCATCAGGGACAGGGCTCAGCCCCAGCATTTT.

This chain uses TRBV7-2 with TRBJ2-1, with a weak D call TRBD2 (5 bases). The V gene's germline CDR1 is SGHTA and CDR2 FQGNSA. The V and J ends lost 7 bases and 8 bases respectively, with 18 bases between them. CDR3 length: 14 residues. The CDR3 loop is CASTRRAEGHEQFF. CDR3 bases: TGTGCCAGCACTCGGCGGGCTGAAGGACATGAGCAGTTCTTC.

The rearrangement links TRBV27 to TRBJ2-7, with 7 bases identical to TRBD1. CDR1 MNHEY and CDR2 SMNVEV come from the germline V gene (reference sequence). V gave up 5 bases and J gave up 2 bases; unmatched junction bases: 12. The CDR3 sequence is 16 residues long. CDR3 protein: CASSLTGTEYPYEQYF. DNA of the CDR3: TGTGCCAGCAGTCTCACCGGGACAGAATATCCCTACGAGCAGTACTTC.

This clone has just one count. The genes are TRBV5-4 and TRBJ2-4; 11 bases are a match to TRBD2. The junction had 12 bases not matched to a gene; V was cut back by 4 bases and J by 3 bases. The germline gives CDR1 SGHNT, CDR2 YYREEE (reference sequence). The CDR3 runs to 18 residues. As DNA, the CDR3 is TGTGCCAGCAGCCGCTATTCGCTAGCGGGAGGTTTCAAAAACATTCAGTACTTC. It is translated as CASSRYSLAGGFKNIQYF. Variable domain in full (rest from reference TRBV5-4 and TRBJ2-4): ETGVTQSPTHLIKTRGQQVTLRCSSQSGHNTVSWYQQALGQGPQFIFQYYREEENGRGNFPPRFSGLQFPNYSSELNVNALELDDSALYLCASSRYSLAGGFKNIQYFGAGTRLSVL.

This clone showed up just a few times. The rearrangement joins TRBV29-1 to TRBJ2-7; 8 positions match TRBD2. J gave up 3 bases and V 4 bases, and 5 bases lay outside the gene matches. Germline V CDR1 and CDR2: SQVTM, ANQGSEA. CDR3 length: 13 amino acids. CDR3 protein: CSVGSGSGYEQYF. In DNA form, the CDR3 reads TGCAGCGTTGGAAGCGGGAGTGGCTACGAGCAGTACTTC.

The chain joins TRBV25-1 to TRBJ2-3; 13 bases align to TRBD2. This CDR3 has 16 amino acids. Looked up from germline, CDR1 is MGHDK and CDR2 is SYGVNS. Unmatched junction bases numbered 6, after V lost 5 bases and J lost 4 bases. CDR3 loop: CASSPGLAGRADTQYF. The CDR3 DNA reads TGTGCCAGCAGTCCGGGACTAGCGGGAAGGGCAGATACGCAGTATTTT. Combining the CDR3 with reference TRBV25-1 and TRBJ2-3 gives the whole variable domain EADIYQTPRYLVIGTGKKITLECSQTMGHDKMYWYQQDPGMELHLIHYSYGVNSTEKGDLSSESTVSRIRTEHFPLTLESARPSHTSQYLCASSPGLAGRADTQYFGPGTRLTVL.

This sequence joins TRBV2 and TRBJ2-2, with 9 positions matching TRBD1. The V gene's germline CDR1 is SNHLY and CDR2 FYNNEI. J lost 0 bases, V lost 5 bases, and 1 base had no gene match. The length of the CDR3 is 15 residues. The CDR3 spells CASSYRGPNTGELFF. For the CDR3, the DNA is TGTGCCAGCAGTTACAGGGGGCCGAACACCGGGGAGCTGTTTTTT.

CDR3 DNA: TGTGCCAGCAGCTTAGTGCCCTCTCACTACAATGAGCAGTTCTTC. This translates into CASSLVPSHYNEQFF. The chain joins TRBV7-2 to TRBJ2-1; D is unclear. Trimming took 1 base from V and 3 from J, leaving 10 bases between them. Germline values: CDR1 SGHTA, CDR2 FQGNSA. The CDR3 runs 15 residues. The full variable domain, its missing parts supplied by reference TRBV7-2 and TRBJ2-1, is GAGVSQSPSNKVTEKGKDVELRCDPISGHTALYWYRQSLGQGLEFLIYFQGNSAPDKSGLPSDRFSAERTGGSVSTLTIQRTQQEDSAVYLCASSLVPSHYNEQFFGPGTRLTVL.

The chain carries TRBV11-2 and TRBJ1-2; weak D call: TRBD1 (5 bases). The germline V gene encodes CDR1 SGHAT and CDR2 FQNNGV. V lost 3 bases, J lost 4 bases, and 9 bases lay in between. The CDR3 loop spans 13 amino acids. The CDR3 sequence is CASSFVQGYGYTF. The CDR3 DNA sequence: TGTGCCAGCAGCTTTGTCCAGGGCTATGGCTACACCTTC.